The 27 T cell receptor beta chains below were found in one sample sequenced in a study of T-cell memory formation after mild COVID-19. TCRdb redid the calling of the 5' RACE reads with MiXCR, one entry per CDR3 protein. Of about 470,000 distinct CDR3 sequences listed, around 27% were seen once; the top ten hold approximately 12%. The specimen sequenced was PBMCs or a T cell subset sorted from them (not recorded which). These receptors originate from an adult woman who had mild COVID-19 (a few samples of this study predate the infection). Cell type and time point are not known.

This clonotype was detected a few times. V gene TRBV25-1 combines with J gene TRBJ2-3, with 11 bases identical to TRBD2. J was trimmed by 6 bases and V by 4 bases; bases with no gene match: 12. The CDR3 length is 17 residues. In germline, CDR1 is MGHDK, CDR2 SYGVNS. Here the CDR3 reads CASSGPTSGSEDDTQYF. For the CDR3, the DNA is TGTGCCAGCAGTGGACCAACTAGCGGGAGTGAGGATGATACGCAGTATTTT.

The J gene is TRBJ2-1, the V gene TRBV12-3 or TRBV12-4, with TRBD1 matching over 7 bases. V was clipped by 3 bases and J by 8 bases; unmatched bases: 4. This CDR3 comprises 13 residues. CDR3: CASSFSGGYEQFF. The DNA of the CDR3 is TGTGCCAGCAGTTTTTCAGGGGGATATGAGCAGTTCTTC.

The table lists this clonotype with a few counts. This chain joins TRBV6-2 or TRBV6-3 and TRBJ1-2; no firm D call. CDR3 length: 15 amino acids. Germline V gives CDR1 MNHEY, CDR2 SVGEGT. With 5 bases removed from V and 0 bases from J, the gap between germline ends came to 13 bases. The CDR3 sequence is CASSTPAAANYGYTF. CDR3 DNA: TGTGCCAGCAGTACCCCGGCGGCAGCTAACTATGGCTACACCTTC.

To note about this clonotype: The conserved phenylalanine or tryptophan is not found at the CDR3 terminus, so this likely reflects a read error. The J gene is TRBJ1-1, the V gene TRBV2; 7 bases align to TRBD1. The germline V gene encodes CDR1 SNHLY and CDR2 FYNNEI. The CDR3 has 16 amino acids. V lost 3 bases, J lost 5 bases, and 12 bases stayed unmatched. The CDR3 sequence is CASSDINKGAGTEAFL. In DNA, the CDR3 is TGTGCCAGCAGTGATATTAATAAGGGGGCTGGGACTGAAGCTTTCCTT.

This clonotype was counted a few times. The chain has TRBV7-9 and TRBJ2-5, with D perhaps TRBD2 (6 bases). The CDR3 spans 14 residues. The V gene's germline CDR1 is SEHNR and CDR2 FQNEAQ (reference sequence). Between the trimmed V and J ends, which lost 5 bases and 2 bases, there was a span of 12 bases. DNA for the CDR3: TGTGCCAGCAGCGCGGGACTGTCGCAAGAGACCCAGTACTTC. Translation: CASSAGLSQETQYF.

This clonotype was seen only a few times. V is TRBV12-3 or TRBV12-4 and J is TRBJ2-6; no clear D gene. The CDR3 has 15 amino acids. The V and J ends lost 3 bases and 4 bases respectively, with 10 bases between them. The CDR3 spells CASSFDISGANVLTF. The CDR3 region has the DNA TGTGCCAGCAGTTTCGACATCTCAGGGGCCAACGTCCTGACTTTC.

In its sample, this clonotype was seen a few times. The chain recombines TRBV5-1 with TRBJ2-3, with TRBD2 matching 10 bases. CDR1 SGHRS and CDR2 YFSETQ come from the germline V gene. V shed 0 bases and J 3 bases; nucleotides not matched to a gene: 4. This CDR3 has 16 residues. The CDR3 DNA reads TGCGCCAGCAGCTTGGCAGCGGGGGGGAAAACAGATACGCAGTATTTT. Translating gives CASSLAAGGKTDTQYF.

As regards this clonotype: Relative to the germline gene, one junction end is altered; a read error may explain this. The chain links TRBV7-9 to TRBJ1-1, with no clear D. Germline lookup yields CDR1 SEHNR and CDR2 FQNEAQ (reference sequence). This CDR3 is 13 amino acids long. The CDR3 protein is CASSLAEVTTVSF. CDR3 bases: TGTGCCAGCAGCTTGGCGGAGGTGACAACCGTCTCCTTT.

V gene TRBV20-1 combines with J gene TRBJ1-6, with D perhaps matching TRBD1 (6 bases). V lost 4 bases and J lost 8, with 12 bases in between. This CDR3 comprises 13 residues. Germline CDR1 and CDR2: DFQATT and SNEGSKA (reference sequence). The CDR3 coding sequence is TGCAGTGCTAAAGGACAGAACCATTCACCCCTCCACTTT. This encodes CSAKGQNHSPLHF.

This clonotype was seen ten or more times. The DNA for the CDR3 is TGTGCCAGCAGTCACCGGGGGACAGGGTGGAACACCGGGGAGCTGTTTTTT. This encodes CASSHRGTGWNTGELFF. The chain is built from TRBV28 and TRBJ2-2; 9 bases line up with TRBD1. Germline trimming cut 5 bases from V and 1 base from J; bases unmatched to any gene: 8. CDR1 is MDHEN, CDR2 SYDVKM, per germline. The CDR3 spans 17 residues.

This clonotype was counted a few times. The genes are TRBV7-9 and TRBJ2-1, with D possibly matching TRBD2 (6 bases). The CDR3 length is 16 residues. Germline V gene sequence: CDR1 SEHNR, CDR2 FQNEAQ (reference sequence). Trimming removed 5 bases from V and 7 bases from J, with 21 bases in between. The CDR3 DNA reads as TGTGCCAGCAGCGATTCAGACGCCTCTCGGGGGAATGAGCAGTTCTTC. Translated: CASSDSDASRGNEQFF.

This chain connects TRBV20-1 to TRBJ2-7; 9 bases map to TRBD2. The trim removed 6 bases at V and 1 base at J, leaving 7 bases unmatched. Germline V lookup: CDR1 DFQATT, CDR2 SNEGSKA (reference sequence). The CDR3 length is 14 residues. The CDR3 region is CSATTSGYSYEQYF. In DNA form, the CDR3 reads TGCAGTGCCACCACTAGCGGGTATTCCTACGAGCAGTACTTC.

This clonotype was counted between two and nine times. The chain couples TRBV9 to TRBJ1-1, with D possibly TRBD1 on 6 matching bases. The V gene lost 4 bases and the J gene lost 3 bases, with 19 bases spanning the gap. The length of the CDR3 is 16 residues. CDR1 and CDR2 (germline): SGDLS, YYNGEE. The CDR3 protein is CASSPKSGGRDTEAFF. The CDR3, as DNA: TGTGCCAGCAGCCCAAAATCGGGGGGGCGGGACACTGAAGCTTTCTTT.

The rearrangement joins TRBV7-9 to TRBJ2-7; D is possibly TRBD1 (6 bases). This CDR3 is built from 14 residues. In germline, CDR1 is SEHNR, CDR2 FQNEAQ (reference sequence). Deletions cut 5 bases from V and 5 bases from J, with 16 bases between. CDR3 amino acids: CASSISTGFHEQYF. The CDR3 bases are TGTGCCAGCAGCATATCCACAGGGTTTCACGAGCAGTACTTC.

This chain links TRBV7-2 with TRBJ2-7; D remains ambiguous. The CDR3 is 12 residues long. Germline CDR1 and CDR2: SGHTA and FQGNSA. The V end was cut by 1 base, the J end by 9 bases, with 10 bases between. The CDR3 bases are TGTGCCAGCAGCTTAGACTACCTGGGGCAGTACTTC. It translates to CASSLDYLGQYF.

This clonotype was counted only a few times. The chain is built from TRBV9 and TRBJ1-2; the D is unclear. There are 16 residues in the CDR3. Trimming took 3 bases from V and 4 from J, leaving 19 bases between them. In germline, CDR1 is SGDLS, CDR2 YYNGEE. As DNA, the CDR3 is TGTGCCAGCAGCGAAGCCCCAGGTAACCACCTCTATGGCTACACCTTC. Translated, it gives CASSEAPGNHLYGYTF.

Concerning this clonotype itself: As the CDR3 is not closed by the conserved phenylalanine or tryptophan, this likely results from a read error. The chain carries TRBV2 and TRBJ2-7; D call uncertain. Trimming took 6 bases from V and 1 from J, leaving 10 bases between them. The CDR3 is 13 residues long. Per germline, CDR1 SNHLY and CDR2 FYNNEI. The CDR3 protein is CASSPEGSYEQYL. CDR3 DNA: TGTGCCAGCAGCCCAGAAGGGTCCTACGAGCAGTACTTA.

This CDR3 is CASSLWAYGYTF. The CDR3 DNA reads as TGTGCCAGCAGTTTGTGGGCTTATGGCTACACCTTC. The genes are TRBV12-3 or TRBV12-4 and TRBJ1-2; D is unclear. There are 12 residues in the CDR3. V lost 3 bases to trimming and J lost 5 bases, with 7 bases between them.

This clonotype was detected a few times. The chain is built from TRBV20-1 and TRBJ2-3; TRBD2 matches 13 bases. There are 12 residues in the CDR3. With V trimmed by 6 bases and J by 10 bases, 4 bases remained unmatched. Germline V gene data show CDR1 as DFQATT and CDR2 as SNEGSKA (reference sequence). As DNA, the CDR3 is TGCAGTGCCCGGACTAGCGGGGGCGCGCAGTATTTT. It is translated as CSARTSGGAQYF.

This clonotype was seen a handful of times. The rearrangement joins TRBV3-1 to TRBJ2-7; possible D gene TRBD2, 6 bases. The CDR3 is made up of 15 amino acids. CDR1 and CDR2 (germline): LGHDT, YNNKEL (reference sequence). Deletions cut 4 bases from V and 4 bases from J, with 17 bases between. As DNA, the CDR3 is TGTGCCAGCAGCCGTACGGCTAGCGAGACGTACGAGCAGTACTTC. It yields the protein CASSRTASETYEQYF.

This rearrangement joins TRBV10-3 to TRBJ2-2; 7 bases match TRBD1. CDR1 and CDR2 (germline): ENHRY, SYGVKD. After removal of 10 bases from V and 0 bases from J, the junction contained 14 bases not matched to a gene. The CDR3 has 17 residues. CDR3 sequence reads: CATTTSAGTANTGELFF. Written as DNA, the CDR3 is TGTGCCACAACGACTTCAGCCGGGACAGCGAACACCGGGGAGCTGTTTTTT.

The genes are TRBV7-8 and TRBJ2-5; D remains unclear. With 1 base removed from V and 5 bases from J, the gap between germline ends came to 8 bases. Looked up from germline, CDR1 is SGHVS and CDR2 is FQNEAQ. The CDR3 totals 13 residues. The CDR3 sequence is CASSLEEAETQYF. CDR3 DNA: TGTGCCAGCAGCTTAGAAGAGGCGGAGACCCAGTACTTC.

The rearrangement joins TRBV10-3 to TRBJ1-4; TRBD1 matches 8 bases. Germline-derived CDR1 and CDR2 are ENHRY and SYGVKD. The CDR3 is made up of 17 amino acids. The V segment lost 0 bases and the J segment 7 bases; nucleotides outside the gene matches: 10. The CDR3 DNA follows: TGTGCCATCAGTGAGTCATCCGGACAGGGCGGTGGTGAAAAACTGTTTTTT. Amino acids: CAISESSGQGGGEKLFF.

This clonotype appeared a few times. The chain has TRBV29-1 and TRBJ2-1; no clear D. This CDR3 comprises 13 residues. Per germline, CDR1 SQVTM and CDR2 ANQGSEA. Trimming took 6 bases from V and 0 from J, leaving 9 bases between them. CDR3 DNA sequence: TGCAGCGTGGACCTGAGCTCCTACAATGAGCAGTTCTTC. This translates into CSVDLSSYNEQFF.

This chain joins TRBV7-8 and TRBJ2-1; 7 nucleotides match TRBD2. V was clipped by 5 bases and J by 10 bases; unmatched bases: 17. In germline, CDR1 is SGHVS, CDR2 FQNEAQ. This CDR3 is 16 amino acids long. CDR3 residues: CASSPRLFIGGSEQFF. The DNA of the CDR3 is TGTGCCAGCAGCCCGCGTTTGTTTATAGGCGGGAGCGAGCAGTTCTTC.

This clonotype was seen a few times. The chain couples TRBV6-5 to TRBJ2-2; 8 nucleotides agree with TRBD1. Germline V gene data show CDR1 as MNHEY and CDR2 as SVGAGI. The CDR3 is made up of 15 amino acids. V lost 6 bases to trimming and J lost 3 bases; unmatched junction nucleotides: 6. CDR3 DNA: TGTGCCAGCAGCATCCGGACAGGGTACACCGGGGAGCTGTTTTTT. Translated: CASSIRTGYTGELFF.

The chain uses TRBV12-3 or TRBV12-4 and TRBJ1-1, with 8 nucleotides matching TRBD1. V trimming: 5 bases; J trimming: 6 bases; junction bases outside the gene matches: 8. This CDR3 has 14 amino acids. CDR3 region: CASSRGQAWAEAFF. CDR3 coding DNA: TGTGCCAGCAGTCGGGGACAGGCCTGGGCTGAAGCTTTCTTT.